What follows describes a single T cell receptor (beta chain). Its antigen remains unknown. For the second PCR, which ran for roughly 6 to 11 cycles, a sample-barcoded 5' primer and a J-beta primer mix were used. TCRdb processed the 5' RACE reads anew with MiXCR; each CDR3 protein has one entry. This table has about 1.4 million distinct CDR3 sequences, roughly 60% appearing once. The sample originates from a study of blood T cells in healthy people across ages. General observations from the study: PBMCs were not sorted, which prevented a conclusive comparison of naive versus antigen-experienced cells.

Sequenced: blood. The sequence derives from a man between 18 and 29 years old in good health.

The CDR3 spells CASSLTPQGTQYF. DNA of the CDR3: TGTGCCAGCAGCCTCACCCCGCAGGGGACGCAGTATTTT. The V gene is TRBV27, the J gene TRBJ2-3, with D perhaps matching TRBD1 (6 bases). V was cut by 6 bases and J by 9 bases, with 16 bases left in between. Germline loops: CDR1 MNHEY, CDR2 SMNVEV (reference sequence). This CDR3 has 13 residues.